The rows below give T cell receptor beta chains drawn from one sample of a study of glioma-infiltrating T cells. TCRdb independently ran MiXCR on the multiplex PCR reads; one entry per CDR3 protein. The sample lists around 100,000 distinct CDR3 sequences, around 28% occurring once. The sample was glioma tissue, nonneoplastic brain tissue, or PBMCs (not recorded which). The receptor source for this set is a human donor with low-grade glioma or glioblastoma, undergoing nonglioma brain surgery, or in good health (not recorded which). CDR3s include the opening cysteine and the closing phenylalanine or tryptophan. The order of the fields is J gene, CDR3 length, clone size, D gene, V gene, CDR3 protein, CDR3 DNA. D genes are given only for firm matches. Clone size is stated in some rows and not others, as once, few, many or a class when expanded.

TRBJ1-2 13 NA NA TRBV14 CASSAVTAYGYTF TGTGCCAGCAGCGCGGTTACTGCCTATGGCTACACCTTC
TRBJ2-7 13 few NA TRBV14 CASRRTPSYEQYF TGTGCCAGCAGGAGAACCCCCTCCTACGAGCAGTACTTC
TRBJ2-7 13 NA TRBD1 TRBV14 CASSRDRGYEQYF TGTGCCAGCAGCAGAGACAGGGGGTACGAGCAGTACTTC
TRBJ1-1 14 NA NA TRBV11-2 CASSLGDSRFVAFF TGTGCCAGCAGCTTAGGGGACTCTCGATTTGTAGCTTTCTTT
TRBJ1-5 15 NA NA TRBV27 CASSFQGRGNQPKHF TGTGCCAGCAGTTTTCAGGGGAGGGGCAATCAGCCCAAGCATTTT
TRBJ2-3 20 NA TRBD2 TRBV9 CASSVDWTSAFLPSTDTQYF TGTGCCAGCAGCGTCGACTGGACTAGCGCCTTCCTACCTAGCACAGATACGCAGTATTTT
TRBJ1-1 11 NA NA TRBV2 CASSATRRAIF TGTGCCAGCAGTGCGACCCGTCGGGCTATCTTT
TRBJ2-7 15 many NA TRBV6-1 CASTILGTGAGEQYF TGTGCCAGCACAATCCTTGGCACAGGGGCGGGAGAGCAGTACTTC
TRBJ1-2 14 NA NA TRBV6-1 CASSEIQGTSCYTF TGTGCCAGCAGCGAGATACAGGGAACATCTTGCTACACCTTC
TRBJ1-1 11 NA NA TRBV30 CAWRENTEAFF TGTGCCTGGAGGGAGAACACTGAAGCTTTCTTT
TRBJ1-5 14 many NA TRBV28 CASSPGHMGQPQHF TGTGCCAGCAGTCCCGGACATATGGGCCAGCCCCAGCATTTT
TRBJ2-1 14 NA NA TRBV29-1 CSVVSETAYNEQFF TGCAGCGTTGTATCCGAGACAGCCTACAATGAGCAGTTCTTC
TRBJ1-5 14 many NA TRBV5-4 CASSRGGFNQPQHF TGTGCCAGCAGCCGTGGGGGATTTAATCAGCCCCAGCATTTT
TRBJ2-3 15 NA NA TRBV4-3 CASSQAHLPTDTRYF TGCGCCAGCAGCCAAGCGCACCTCCCGACAGATACGCGGTATTTT
TRBJ2-1 14 NA NA TRBV12-3/TRBV12-4 CASSRVGSYNEQFF TGTGCCAGCAGTAGAGTGGGATCCTACAATGAGCAGTTCTTC
TRBJ2-7 15 once NA TRBV11-2 CASSPRIWEAGEQYF TGTGCCAGCAGCCCCCGGATTTGGGAGGCAGGCGAGCAGTACTTC
TRBJ1-3 15 few NA TRBV7-2 CASSSRGASGNTIYF TGTGCCAGCAGCTCACGCGGGGCCTCTGGAAACACCATATATTTT
TRBJ2-2 17 NA NA TRBV12-3/TRBV12-4 CASSLSGGHNFTGELFF TGTGCCAGCAGTCTTAGTGGAGGACACAACTTCACCGGGGAGCTGTTTTTT
TRBJ2-7 14 NA NA TRBV6-2/TRBV6-3 CASSAAQGSYEQYF TGTGCCAGCAGCGCCGCTCAGGGCTCCTACGAGCAGTACTTC
TRBJ2-3 16 many TRBD2 TRBV6-1 CASRNPAGGNTDTQYF TGTGCCAGCAGGAACCCAGCGGGGGGTAACACAGATACGCAGTATTTT
TRBJ2-7 14 many NA TRBV12-3/TRBV12-4 CASSSWGHPYEQYF TGTGCCAGCAGTTCTTGGGGACACCCCTACGAGCAGTACTTC
TRBJ2-1 14 NA NA TRBV6-6 CTSSLDSSYNEQFF TGTACCAGCAGCCTTGACAGCTCCTACAATGAGCAGTTCTTC
TRBJ2-5 13 many NA TRBV7-7 CASSPSTRETQYF TGTGCTAGCAGTCCTAGTACCAGAGAGACCCAGTACTTC
TRBJ2-3 13 few NA TRBV5-4 CASSFQGLDTQYF TGTGCCAGCAGCTTCCAGGGTTTGGATACGCAGTATTTT
TRBJ2-7 14 NA NA TRBV4-1 CASSHQTASYKKYF TGCGCCAGCAGCCATCAAACAGCCTCCTACAAGAAGTACTTC
TRBJ2-7 15 few NA TRBV19 CASSIQAWNSYEQYF TGTGCCAGTAGTATTCAAGCGTGGAACTCCTACGAGCAGTACTTC
TRBJ2-5 18 NA TRBD1 TRBV15 CATRPLGTEQEYQETQYF TGTGCCACCAGGCCTCTAGGGACAGAACAAGAGTACCAAGAGACCCAGTACTTC
TRBJ2-7 14 NA NA TRBV20-1 CSARDWNTLYEQYF TGCAGTGCTAGAGATTGGAATACCCTCTACGAGCAGTACTTC
TRBJ1-5 15 NA TRBD1 TRBV18 CASSPGQGPGQPQHF TGTGCCAGCTCACCGGGACAGGGCCCGGGCCAGCCCCAGCATTTT
TRBJ2-7 15 few NA TRBV5-1 CASSFTQESPYEQYF TGCGCCAGCAGCTTTACACAGGAATCCCCCTACGAGCAGTACTTC
TRBJ2-3 13 NA NA TRBV7-3 CASSSIRADTQYF TGTGCCAGCAGCTCCATCCGAGCAGATACGCAGTATTTT
TRBJ1-6 14 many TRBD1 TRBV4-3 CASSRDRGESPLHF TGCGCCAGCAGCCGGGACAGGGGTGAGTCACCCCTCCACTTT
TRBJ2-7 15 few NA TRBV12-3/TRBV12-4 CASRPELGGNYEQYF TGTGCCAGCAGACCCGAGTTGGGGGGAAACTACGAGCAGTACTTC
TRBJ1-2 17 many NA TRBV6-6 CASSYSPGGRGGDGYTF TGTGCCAGCAGTTACTCCCCGGGGGGACGAGGAGGGGATGGCTACACCTTC
TRBJ2-5 15 many TRBD1 TRBV12-3/TRBV12-4 CASSPPGTDQETQYF TGTGCCAGCAGTCCTCCCGGGACAGACCAAGAGACCCAGTACTTC
TRBJ2-1 14 many NA TRBV5-1 CASSLGQPYNEQFF TGCGCCAGCAGCCTGGGACAACCATACAATGAGCAGTTCTTC
TRBJ1-1 14 many TRBD1 TRBV5-4 CASSSGQGNTEAFF TGTGCCAGCAGCAGCGGACAGGGGAACACTGAAGCTTTCTTT
TRBJ1-4 12 once NA TRBV7-9 CASSTTDEKLFF TGTGCCAGCAGCACAACAGATGAAAAACTGTTTTTT
TRBJ2-3 13 many TRBD2 TRBV6-1 CASGTSVTDTQYF TGTGCCAGCGGGACTAGCGTGACAGATACGCAGTATTTT
TRBJ2-7 13 many TRBD2 TRBV20-1 CSARLAGGNEQYF TGCAGTGCTAGACTAGCGGGAGGAAACGAGCAGTACTTC
TRBJ2-2 13 many TRBD1 TRBV20-1 CSASDRFTGELFF TGCAGTGCTTCGGACAGGTTCACCGGGGAGCTGTTTTTT
TRBJ1-3 14 many NA TRBV7-6 CATRPGPGGNTIYF TGTGCCACCCGTCCGGGGCCGGGGGGAAACACCATATATTTT